This TCR beta chain derives from a study of tumor and adjacent non-tumor tissue in lung cancer. Study in general: Some 4.2 million productive TCRbeta reads were obtained per sample on average.

A modified ARM-PCR protocol with three rounds of nested PCR amplified TCRbeta. Each CDR3 protein gets one entry after TCRdb re-called the multiplex PCR reads with MiXCR. The sample includes 200,000 to 250,000 distinct CDR3 sequences, 71% seen only once; the top ten take less than 25%. About this clonotype: Its antigen remains unidentified.

The germline V gene has CDR1 GTSNPN and CDR2 SVGIG (reference sequence). The V end lost 5 bases, the J end lost 2 bases, and 15 bases lay between the germline ends. This CDR3 is 14 amino acids long. The study, taken as a whole, reports: In normal lung, the top 100 clones were significantly more dominant than in tumor.

This sample's RNA came from whole unsorted tissue. Newly diagnosed lung cancer patients had thoracic surgery in China, August–late 2014, without prior chemotherapy. Material: lung tumor tissue. The clonotype comes from a man in his 60s with non-small cell lung cancer. The V call is TRBV30, the J call TRBJ1-1, with D hard to call. CDR3 loop: CAWGRAAINTEAFF. CDR3 bases: TGTGCCTGGGGGCGGGCAGCGATAAACACTGAAGCTTTCTTT. Using reference TRBV30 and TRBJ1-1 for the parts outside the CDR3, the full variable domain is SQTIHQWPATLVQPVGSPLSLECTVEGTSNPNLYWYRQAAGRGLQLLFYSVGIGQISSEVPQNLSASRPQDRQFILSSKKLLLSDSGFYLCAWGRAAINTEAFFGQGTRLTVV.